The 15 T cell receptor beta chains below come from one sample, sequenced in a study of patients and donors after allogeneic stem cell transplantation. Each CDR3 protein is one row after TCRdb ran MiXCR on the RT-PCR reads. In the table there are about a million distinct CDR3 sequences, approximately 19% of which are singletons. The sample taken for sequencing was blood, either unsorted or a sorted T cell fraction (not recorded which). Receptors originate from a human donor who was either an allogeneic HSCT recipient or a stem cell or donor lymphocyte infusion donor (not recorded which). It is not recorded whose cells these are; they may come from a transplant donor.

The chain combines TRBV7-9 with TRBJ1-2, with D perhaps matching TRBD1 (5 bases). Germline V lookup: CDR1 SEHNR, CDR2 FQNEAQ (reference sequence). The CDR3 contains 13 residues. Deletions cut 5 bases from V and 4 bases from J, with 11 bases between. The CDR3 coding sequence is TGTGCCAGCAGCCCGACAGAATCCTATGGCTACACCTTC. It codes for CASSPTESYGYTF.

The rearrangement uses TRBV7-8 and TRBJ2-5, with D unclear. The CDR3 has 15 amino acids. Germline loops: CDR1 SGHVS, CDR2 FQNEAQ. With 5 bases removed from V and 6 bases from J, the gap between germline ends came to 19 bases. CDR3 in DNA: TGTGCCAGCAGCCCACGCCGGACCGCCAAGAAGACCCAGTACTTC. Translating gives CASSPRRTAKKTQYF.

This clonotype occurred a few times. This chain uses TRBV24-1 with TRBJ1-2, with D unclear. V was pared by 9 bases and J by 6 bases, with 13 bases between. The CDR3 loop spans 12 amino acids. Germline V CDR1 and CDR2: KGHDR, SFDVKD. The CDR3 region is CATQSGEHGYTF. As DNA, the CDR3 is TGTGCCACCCAGAGTGGTGAACATGGCTACACCTTC.

This chain uses TRBV29-1 with TRBJ2-5; 7 nucleotides line up with TRBD1. V lost 0 bases to trimming and J lost 2 bases; unmatched junction nucleotides: 6. Germline CDR1 reads SQVTM; CDR2 reads ANQGSEA. This CDR3 is built from 15 residues. CDR3 in amino acids: CSVEETGMRQETQYF. The CDR3 bases are TGCAGCGTTGAAGAGACAGGGATGAGGCAAGAGACCCAGTACTTC.

The rearrangement uses TRBV29-1 and TRBJ1-3; 7 bases fit TRBD1. Trimming removed 3 bases from V and 4 bases from J; junction bases left unmatched: 12. The CDR3 sequence is 16 residues long. The germline gives CDR1 SQVTM, CDR2 ANQGSEA. The CDR3 nucleotides read TGCAGCGTTGAGGCCTGGGAGGGGACAGCCGGAAACACCATATATTTT. It codes for CSVEAWEGTAGNTIYF. The full variable domain, with the rest looked up from reference TRBV29-1 and TRBJ1-3, is SAVISQKPSRDICQRGTSLTIQCQVDSQVTMMFWYRQQPGQSLTLIATANQGSEATYESGFVIDKFPISRPNLTFSTLTVSNMSPEDSSIYLCSVEAWEGTAGNTIYFGEGSWLTVV.

This clonotype was detected only a few times. This chain uses TRBV20-1 with TRBJ1-2; 7 bases fit TRBD1. This CDR3 comprises 14 residues. V shed 6 bases and J 3 bases; nucleotides not matched to a gene: 10. Germline V lookup: CDR1 DFQATT, CDR2 SNEGSKA (reference sequence). CDR3 sequence: CSAWDRLKDYGYTF. In DNA form, the CDR3 reads TGCAGTGCGTGGGACAGACTGAAAGACTATGGCTACACCTTC.

This clonotype has ten or more counts. The chain couples TRBV29-1 to TRBJ2-3; D is unresolved. CDR1 and CDR2 (germline): SQVTM, ANQGSEA. The CDR3 runs 12 residues. The ends were cut back, 5 bases at V and 6 bases at J, with 12 bases in the middle. The CDR3 DNA follows: TGCAGCGTTCGTAAGGATACGGATACGCAGTATTTT. It specifies CSVRKDTDTQYF.

The chain has TRBV20-1 and TRBJ1-2; TRBD1 matches 8 bases. J gave up 4 bases and V 4 bases, and 2 bases lay outside the gene matches. CDR1 is DFQATT, CDR2 SNEGSKA, per germline (reference sequence). The CDR3 is 12 residues long. The CDR3 coding sequence is TGCAGTGCTATCACAGGGGGCTATGGCTACACCTTC. Translating it yields CSAITGGYGYTF.

The chain recombines TRBV18 with TRBJ1-3; TRBD1 agrees at 9 bases. V gave up 3 bases and J gave up 7 bases; unmatched junction bases: 7. The CDR3 loop spans 15 amino acids. Germline V gene data show CDR1 as KGHSH and CDR2 as LQKENI. The CDR3 loop is CASSPFRTGENTIYF. In DNA, the CDR3 is TGTGCCAGCTCACCGTTCCGGACAGGGGAGAACACCATATATTTT.

The chain is built from TRBV6-5 and TRBJ1-2; no clear D. There are 13 residues in the CDR3. Deletions cut 1 base from V and 5 bases from J, with 8 bases between. The V gene's germline CDR1 is MNHEY and CDR2 SVGAGI. The CDR3 DNA is TGTGCCAGCAGTTACTTAGGGTCATATGGCTACACCTTC. It specifies CASSYLGSYGYTF.

The rearrangement joins TRBV6-1 to TRBJ1-3; D gene uncertain. The CDR3 length is 16 residues. Germline V gives CDR1 MNHNS, CDR2 SASEGT. Trimming removed 0 bases from V and 2 bases from J, with 11 bases in between. CDR3 DNA sequence: TGTGCCAGCAGTGAAGCGGATCTGATGGCTGGAAACACCATATATTTT. It translates to CASSEADLMAGNTIYF.

This clonotype is a singleton in its sample. The junction departs from germline at one end; a sequencing error may be responsible. The chain couples TRBV7-9 to TRBJ2-2; a possible D gene is TRBD2 (5 bases). Germline CDR1 is SEHNR and CDR2 is FQNEAQ (reference sequence). The CDR3 runs 13 residues. CDR3 loop: CASSLFYAGVLFF. The CDR3 DNA follows: TGTGCCAGCAGCTTATTTTATGCCGGGGTGCTGTTTTTT.

There are many counts of this clonotype. This chain uses TRBV7-2 with TRBJ1-4; possible D gene TRBD1, 5 bases. The CDR3 is 14 residues long. CDR1 and CDR2 from the germline V gene are SGHTA and FQGNSA. V lost 2 bases to trimming and J lost 8 bases, with 12 bases between them. The CDR3 is CASSLRGLGEKLFF. The CDR3 region has the DNA TGTGCCAGCAGCTTACGGGGGTTGGGGGAAAAACTGTTTTTT. Based on the CDR3 plus reference TRBV7-2 and TRBJ1-4, the full variable domain is GAGVSQSPSNKVTEKGKDVELRCDPISGHTALYWYRQSLGQGLEFLIYFQGNSAPDKSGLPSDRFSAERTGGSVSTLTIQRTQQEDSAVYLCASSLRGLGEKLFFGSGTQLSVL.

This clonotype appeared a few times. The chain links TRBV3-1 to TRBJ1-2; no reliable D call. Germline CDR1 is LGHDT and CDR2 is YNNKEL (reference sequence). The CDR3 has 13 amino acids. The ends were cut back, 5 bases at V and 4 bases at J, with 11 bases in the middle. The CDR3 protein is CASSFTRGYGYTF. The DNA for the CDR3 is TGTGCCAGCAGCTTCACTCGGGGCTATGGCTACACCTTC.

In its sample, this clonotype was seen a few times. This chain joins TRBV7-8 and TRBJ2-1; 11 bases are shared with TRBD2. The V segment lost 5 bases and the J segment 10 bases; nucleotides outside the gene matches: 13. CDR3 size: 16 residues. CDR1 and CDR2 from the germline V gene are SGHVS and FQNEAQ. The CDR3 nucleotides are TGTGCCAGCAGCGCACTATTAGCGGGAGGGCCGGAGGAGCAGTTCTTC. Encoded protein: CASSALLAGGPEEQFF.